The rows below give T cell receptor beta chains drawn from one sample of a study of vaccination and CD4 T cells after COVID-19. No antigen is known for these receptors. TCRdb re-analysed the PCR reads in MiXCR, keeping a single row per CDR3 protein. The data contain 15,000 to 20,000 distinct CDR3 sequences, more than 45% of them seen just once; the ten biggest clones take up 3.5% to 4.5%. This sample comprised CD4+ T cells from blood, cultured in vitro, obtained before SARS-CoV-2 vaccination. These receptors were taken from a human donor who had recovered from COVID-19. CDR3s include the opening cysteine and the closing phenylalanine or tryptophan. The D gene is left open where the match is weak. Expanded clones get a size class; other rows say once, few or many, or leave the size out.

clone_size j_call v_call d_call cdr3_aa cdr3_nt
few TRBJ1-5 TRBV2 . CASSYRDSNQPQHF TGTGCCAGCAGCTACAGAGATAGCAATCAGCCCCAGCATTTT
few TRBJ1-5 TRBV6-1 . CASKGATGWGDQPQHF TGTGCCAGCAAGGGAGCCACAGGGTGGGGGGATCAGCCCCAGCATTTT
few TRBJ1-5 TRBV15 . CATSREARASNQPQHF TGTGCCACCAGCAGAGAGGCCAGGGCGAGCAATCAGCCCCAGCATTTT
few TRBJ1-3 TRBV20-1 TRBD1 CSARDREVSGNTIYF TGCAGTGCTCGGGACAGGGAGGTCTCTGGAAACACCATATATTTT
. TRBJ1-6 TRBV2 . CASSELTPNNSPLHF TGTGCCAGCAGTGAACTCACACCTAATAATTCACCCCTCCACTTT
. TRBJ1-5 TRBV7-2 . CASSLDRTAYQPQHF TGTGCCAGCAGCTTAGATAGGACCGCATATCAGCCCCAGCATTTT
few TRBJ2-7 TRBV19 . CASSINRATYEQYF TGTGCCAGTAGTATAAACAGAGCTACCTACGAGCAGTACTTC
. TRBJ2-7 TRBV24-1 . CATSRGRSSYEQYF TGTGCCACCAGCCGAGGACGGAGCTCCTACGAGCAGTACTTC
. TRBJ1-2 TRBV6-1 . CASSASGRGRANYGYTF TGTGCCAGCAGCGCCTCCGGAAGGGGCCGGGCTAACTATGGCTACACCTTC
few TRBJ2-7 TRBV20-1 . CSASSAYEQYF TGCAGTGCTAGTTCAGCTTACGAGCAGTACTTC
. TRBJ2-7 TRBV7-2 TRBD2 CASSLGTIPYEQYF TGTGCCAGCAGCCTCGGGACTATCCCCTACGAGCAGTACTTC
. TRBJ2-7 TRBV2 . CASSEILEQYF TGTGCCAGCAGTGAAATTCTGGAGCAGTACTTC
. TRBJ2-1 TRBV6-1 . CASRPGPHNNEQFF TGTGCCAGCAGGCCGGGACCCCATAACAATGAGCAGTTCTTC
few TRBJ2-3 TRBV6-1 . CASTKTNTQYF TGTGCCAGCACTAAGACGAATACGCAGTATTTT
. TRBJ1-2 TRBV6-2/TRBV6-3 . CASSWPPRTDNYGYTF TGTGCCAGCAGTTGGCCCCCCCGGACAGACAACTATGGCTACACCTTC
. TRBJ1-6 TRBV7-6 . CASSLQGWSPLHF TGTGCCAGCAGCTTACAGGGGTGGTCACCCCTCCACTTT
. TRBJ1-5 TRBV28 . CASSPHRGDSNQPQHF TGTGCCAGCAGCCCACATCGGGGGGATAGCAATCAGCCCCAGCATTTT
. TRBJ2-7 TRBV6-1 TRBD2 CASRASGRYEQYF TGTGCCAGCAGGGCTAGCGGGAGGTACGAGCAGTACTTC
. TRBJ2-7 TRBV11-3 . CASSLRFYEQYF TGTGCCAGCAGCCTAAGATTCTACGAGCAGTACTTC
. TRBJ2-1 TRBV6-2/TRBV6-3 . CASSPLVYNEQFF TGTGCCAGCAGCCCCCTAGTATACAATGAGCAGTTCTTC
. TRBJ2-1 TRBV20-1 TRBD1 CSAAPGDRSSYNEQFF TGCAGTGCTGCCCCTGGGGACAGGAGCTCCTACAATGAGCAGTTCTTC
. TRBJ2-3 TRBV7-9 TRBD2 CASSLSVAGGRSTDTQYF TGCGCCAGCAGCTTATCGGTAGCGGGGGGCCGAAGCACAGATACGCAGTATTTT
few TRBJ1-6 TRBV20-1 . CSAAQGSGSPLHF TGCAGTGCTGCGCAGGGCTCGGGTTCACCCCTCCACTTT
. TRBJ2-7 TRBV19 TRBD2 CASGLAGAAYEQYF TGTGCCAGCGGGCTAGCGGGGGCTGCCTACGAGCAGTACTTC
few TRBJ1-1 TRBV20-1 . CSAGAQGREGEAFF TGCAGTGCGGGGGCGCAGGGTCGGGAGGGTGAAGCTTTCTTT
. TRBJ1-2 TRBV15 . CATSRGTSGSLRF TGTGCCACCAGCAGAGGGACGTCGGGGAGCCTCCGCTTC
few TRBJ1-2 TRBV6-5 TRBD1 CASSSQGVQRYGYTF TGTGCCAGCAGTTCCCAGGGGGTGCAGAGATATGGCTACACCTTC
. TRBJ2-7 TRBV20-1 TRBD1 CSAVPGQGAYEQYF TGCAGTGCTGTCCCGGGACAGGGGGCATACGAGCAGTACTTC